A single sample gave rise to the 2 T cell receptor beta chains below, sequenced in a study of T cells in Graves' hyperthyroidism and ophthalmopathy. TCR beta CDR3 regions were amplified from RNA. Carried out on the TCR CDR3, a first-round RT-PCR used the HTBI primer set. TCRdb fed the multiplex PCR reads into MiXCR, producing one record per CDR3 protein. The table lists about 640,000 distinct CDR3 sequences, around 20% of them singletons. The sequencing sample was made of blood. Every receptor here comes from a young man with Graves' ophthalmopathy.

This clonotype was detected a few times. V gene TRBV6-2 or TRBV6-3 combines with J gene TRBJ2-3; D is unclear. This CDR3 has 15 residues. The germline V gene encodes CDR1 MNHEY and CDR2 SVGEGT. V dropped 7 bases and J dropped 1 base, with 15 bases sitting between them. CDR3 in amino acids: CASTTTPPGTDTQYF. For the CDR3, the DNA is TGTGCCAGCACTACGACCCCACCTGGCACAGATACGCAGTATTTT.

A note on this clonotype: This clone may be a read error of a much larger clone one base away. CDR3 in DNA: TGTGCCAGCATTTCGGAGGCGAACACTGAAGCTTCCTTT. Residues: CASISEANTEASF. J is TRBJ1-1 and V is TRBV28; the D is unclear. The CDR3 has 13 residues. Per germline, CDR1 MDHEN and CDR2 SYDVKM.